These T cell receptor beta chains were read from a single sample in a study of human CD8 memory T cell subsets. TCRdb reprocessed the 5' RACE reads and stores each CDR3 protein as one record, lacking DNA. The table lists 7,000 to 9,500 distinct CDR3 sequences. The sample comprised CD8+ T cells from PBMCs. The receptors were gathered from a human donor in good health. Each CDR3 is given with its conserved first and last residue. The order of the fields is J gene, V gene, clone size, CDR3 protein. Only some rows state a clone size, as once, few, many or a class for expanded clones.

J gene: TRBJ2-5
V gene: TRBV20-1
clone size: NA
CDR3 protein: CSAREGGLETQYF

J gene: TRBJ2-5
V gene: TRBV29-1
clone size: NA
CDR3 protein: CSDLGLAGGVQETQYF

J gene: TRBJ2-2
V gene: TRBV7-8
clone size: NA
CDR3 protein: CASSSPSTDTGELFF

J gene: TRBJ2-1
V gene: TRBV20-1
clone size: NA
CDR3 protein: CSAREGTGSLEQFF

J gene: TRBJ2-1
V gene: TRBV4-1
clone size: NA
CDR3 protein: CASSQEPKYYSYNEQFF

J gene: TRBJ2-7
V gene: TRBV9
clone size: NA
CDR3 protein: CASSLGVVNEQYF

J gene: TRBJ1-1
V gene: TRBV29-1
clone size: NA
CDR3 protein: CSAEDNTEAFF

J gene: TRBJ2-7
V gene: TRBV30
clone size: NA
CDR3 protein: CAWTKEAGGTYEQYF

J gene: TRBJ2-1
V gene: TRBV20-1
clone size: medium-sized
CDR3 protein: CSASTSGGTYNEQFF

J gene: TRBJ2-1
V gene: TRBV15
clone size: NA
CDR3 protein: CATSRETYNEQFF

J gene: TRBJ2-1
V gene: TRBV29-1
clone size: NA
CDR3 protein: CSVVFKSSYNEQFF

J gene: TRBJ2-2
V gene: TRBV15
clone size: NA
CDR3 protein: CATSRDTGTGELFF

J gene: TRBJ1-1
V gene: TRBV5-1
clone size: NA
CDR3 protein: CASSSTAGTARFGTEAFF

J gene: TRBJ1-6
V gene: TRBV25-1
clone size: medium-sized
CDR3 protein: CASSELRALHF

J gene: TRBJ2-7
V gene: TRBV27
clone size: NA
CDR3 protein: CASSLGGYRSSYEQYF

J gene: TRBJ2-7
V gene: TRBV29-1
clone size: NA
CDR3 protein: CSVTPENSYEQYF

J gene: TRBJ2-1
V gene: TRBV15
clone size: NA
CDR3 protein: CATSGEVPSSYNEQFF

J gene: TRBJ1-2
V gene: TRBV27
clone size: NA
CDR3 protein: CASSPHGGNYGYTF

J gene: TRBJ2-4
V gene: TRBV11-2
clone size: NA
CDR3 protein: CASSTRELDPLNIQYF

J gene: TRBJ2-7
V gene: TRBV28
clone size: medium-sized
CDR3 protein: CASTALGLEGSEQYF

J gene: TRBJ2-3
V gene: TRBV6-2/TRBV6-3
clone size: NA
CDR3 protein: CASSYSAGGTDTQYF

J gene: TRBJ1-2
V gene: TRBV14
clone size: NA
CDR3 protein: CGAYFTSGYGYTF

J gene: TRBJ1-2
V gene: TRBV7-9
clone size: medium-sized
CDR3 protein: CASSLGQGDNYGYTF

J gene: TRBJ1-1
V gene: TRBV19
clone size: NA
CDR3 protein: CASEGRRTVNTEAFF

J gene: TRBJ2-5
V gene: TRBV7-2
clone size: NA
CDR3 protein: CASSLAIGGTVYQETQYF

J gene: TRBJ1-6
V gene: TRBV20-1
clone size: NA
CDR3 protein: CSARDPLWGQGTNSPLHF

J gene: TRBJ2-1
V gene: TRBV7-9
clone size: NA
CDR3 protein: CASSYPIGGGVSYNEQFF

J gene: TRBJ2-5
V gene: TRBV13
clone size: NA
CDR3 protein: CASSREQGRETQYF

J gene: TRBJ2-1
V gene: TRBV3-1
clone size: NA
CDR3 protein: CASSQPGLAGFYNEQFF

J gene: TRBJ2-1
V gene: TRBV15
clone size: NA
CDR3 protein: CATSRDLAGVHEQFF

J gene: TRBJ2-7
V gene: TRBV29-1
clone size: medium-sized
CDR3 protein: CSADGGGEQYF

J gene: TRBJ1-1
V gene: TRBV4-1
clone size: NA
CDR3 protein: CASSPFEGVGGMNTEAFF

J gene: TRBJ2-7
V gene: TRBV3-1
clone size: NA
CDR3 protein: CASSPGLADYEQYF